This TCR beta chain originates from a study of blood T cell repertoires in COVID-19. Study information: Sources were T cells, B-cell-depleted T cells, or PBMCs; the material itself was cDNA or gDNA.

Produced via immunoSEQ multiplex PCR; TCRdb's table is partial and in-frame only. The data show about 200,000 clones, 70% to 90% seen once. Participant-reported clinical history was the basis for cohort assignment. Two consecutive negative NP/OP PCR tests, clearance, or resolved symptoms defined Cohort 3 recovery. This CDR3 spans 15 amino acids. The germline CDR1 and CDR2 sequences are MGHRA and YSYEKL. V was cut by 5 bases and J by 8 bases, with 21 bases left in between. The clonotype comes from a woman between 18 and 30 years old who had recovered from COVID-19. The V and J genes are TRBV4-1 and TRBJ1-2; D may be TRBD1 (5 bases). Input material: PBMCs or T cells enriched from blood (not recorded which). The CDR3 DNA is TGCGCCAGCAGCAAACACACGGGGGACGGCGGAGGCTACACCTTC. The encoded protein is CASSKHTGDGGGYTF.